This TCR beta chain was obtained from a study of CD8 T cells in ankylosing spondylitis. There are many counts of this clonotype. Its antigen is unknown. The V gene's germline CDR1 is SGHRS and CDR2 YFSETQ. The CDR3 is 15 residues long. The V end was cut by 0 bases, the J end by 9 bases, with 13 bases between. Each CDR3 protein gets one entry after TCRdb re-called the 5' RACE reads with MiXCR. The sample includes around 330,000 distinct CDR3 sequences, approximately 10% of them seen just once. Overall study findings and caveats: Seven to nine highly homologous variants formed a TCR beta motif that appeared characteristic of ankylosing spondylitis blood. Several of the motif variants were reported before in synovial fluid and blood from reactive arthritis.

The rearrangement joins TRBV5-1 to TRBJ1-6; tentative D call: TRBD1 (6 bases). The sample comprised blood, either unsorted or a sorted T cell fraction (not recorded which). The clonotype was recovered from a female donor with ankylosing spondylitis or in good health (not recorded which). The CDR3 loop is CASSLDAQGISPLHF. Written as DNA, the CDR3 is TGCGCCAGCAGCTTGGATGCCCAGGGGATTTCACCCCTCCACTTT. Full variable domain (missing parts from reference TRBV5-1 and TRBJ1-6): KAGVTQTPRYLIKTRGQQVTLSCSPISGHRSVSWYQQTPGQGLQFLFEYFSETQRNKGNFPGRFSGRQFSNSRSEMNVSTLELGDSALYLCASSLDAQGISPLHFGNGTRLTVT.